This T cell receptor (beta chain) is from a study of preoperative IRX-2 immunotherapy in early breast cancer. Treatment described: preoperative locoregional IRX-2 cytokine immunotherapy. The assay was immunoSEQ multiplex PCR, and TCRdb's table has in-frame clones only and misses some. The table includes approximately 26,000 clones, 78% detected once. The germline V and J ends were trimmed by 5 bases and 2 bases, with 12 bases remaining between them. The CDR3 loop spans 14 amino acids. Sequenced here: lymph node tissue, sampled before IRX-2 immunotherapy. The chain joins TRBV7-1 to TRBJ1-2; TRBD1 is a possible D gene (5 bases). TRBV7-1 is an ORF, and what it does is uncertain. This receptor was obtained from a human donor with breast cancer. For the CDR3, the DNA is TGTGCCAGCAGCCAAGCACGGGGGAACTATGGCTACACCTTC. Protein product: CASSQARGNYGYTF.